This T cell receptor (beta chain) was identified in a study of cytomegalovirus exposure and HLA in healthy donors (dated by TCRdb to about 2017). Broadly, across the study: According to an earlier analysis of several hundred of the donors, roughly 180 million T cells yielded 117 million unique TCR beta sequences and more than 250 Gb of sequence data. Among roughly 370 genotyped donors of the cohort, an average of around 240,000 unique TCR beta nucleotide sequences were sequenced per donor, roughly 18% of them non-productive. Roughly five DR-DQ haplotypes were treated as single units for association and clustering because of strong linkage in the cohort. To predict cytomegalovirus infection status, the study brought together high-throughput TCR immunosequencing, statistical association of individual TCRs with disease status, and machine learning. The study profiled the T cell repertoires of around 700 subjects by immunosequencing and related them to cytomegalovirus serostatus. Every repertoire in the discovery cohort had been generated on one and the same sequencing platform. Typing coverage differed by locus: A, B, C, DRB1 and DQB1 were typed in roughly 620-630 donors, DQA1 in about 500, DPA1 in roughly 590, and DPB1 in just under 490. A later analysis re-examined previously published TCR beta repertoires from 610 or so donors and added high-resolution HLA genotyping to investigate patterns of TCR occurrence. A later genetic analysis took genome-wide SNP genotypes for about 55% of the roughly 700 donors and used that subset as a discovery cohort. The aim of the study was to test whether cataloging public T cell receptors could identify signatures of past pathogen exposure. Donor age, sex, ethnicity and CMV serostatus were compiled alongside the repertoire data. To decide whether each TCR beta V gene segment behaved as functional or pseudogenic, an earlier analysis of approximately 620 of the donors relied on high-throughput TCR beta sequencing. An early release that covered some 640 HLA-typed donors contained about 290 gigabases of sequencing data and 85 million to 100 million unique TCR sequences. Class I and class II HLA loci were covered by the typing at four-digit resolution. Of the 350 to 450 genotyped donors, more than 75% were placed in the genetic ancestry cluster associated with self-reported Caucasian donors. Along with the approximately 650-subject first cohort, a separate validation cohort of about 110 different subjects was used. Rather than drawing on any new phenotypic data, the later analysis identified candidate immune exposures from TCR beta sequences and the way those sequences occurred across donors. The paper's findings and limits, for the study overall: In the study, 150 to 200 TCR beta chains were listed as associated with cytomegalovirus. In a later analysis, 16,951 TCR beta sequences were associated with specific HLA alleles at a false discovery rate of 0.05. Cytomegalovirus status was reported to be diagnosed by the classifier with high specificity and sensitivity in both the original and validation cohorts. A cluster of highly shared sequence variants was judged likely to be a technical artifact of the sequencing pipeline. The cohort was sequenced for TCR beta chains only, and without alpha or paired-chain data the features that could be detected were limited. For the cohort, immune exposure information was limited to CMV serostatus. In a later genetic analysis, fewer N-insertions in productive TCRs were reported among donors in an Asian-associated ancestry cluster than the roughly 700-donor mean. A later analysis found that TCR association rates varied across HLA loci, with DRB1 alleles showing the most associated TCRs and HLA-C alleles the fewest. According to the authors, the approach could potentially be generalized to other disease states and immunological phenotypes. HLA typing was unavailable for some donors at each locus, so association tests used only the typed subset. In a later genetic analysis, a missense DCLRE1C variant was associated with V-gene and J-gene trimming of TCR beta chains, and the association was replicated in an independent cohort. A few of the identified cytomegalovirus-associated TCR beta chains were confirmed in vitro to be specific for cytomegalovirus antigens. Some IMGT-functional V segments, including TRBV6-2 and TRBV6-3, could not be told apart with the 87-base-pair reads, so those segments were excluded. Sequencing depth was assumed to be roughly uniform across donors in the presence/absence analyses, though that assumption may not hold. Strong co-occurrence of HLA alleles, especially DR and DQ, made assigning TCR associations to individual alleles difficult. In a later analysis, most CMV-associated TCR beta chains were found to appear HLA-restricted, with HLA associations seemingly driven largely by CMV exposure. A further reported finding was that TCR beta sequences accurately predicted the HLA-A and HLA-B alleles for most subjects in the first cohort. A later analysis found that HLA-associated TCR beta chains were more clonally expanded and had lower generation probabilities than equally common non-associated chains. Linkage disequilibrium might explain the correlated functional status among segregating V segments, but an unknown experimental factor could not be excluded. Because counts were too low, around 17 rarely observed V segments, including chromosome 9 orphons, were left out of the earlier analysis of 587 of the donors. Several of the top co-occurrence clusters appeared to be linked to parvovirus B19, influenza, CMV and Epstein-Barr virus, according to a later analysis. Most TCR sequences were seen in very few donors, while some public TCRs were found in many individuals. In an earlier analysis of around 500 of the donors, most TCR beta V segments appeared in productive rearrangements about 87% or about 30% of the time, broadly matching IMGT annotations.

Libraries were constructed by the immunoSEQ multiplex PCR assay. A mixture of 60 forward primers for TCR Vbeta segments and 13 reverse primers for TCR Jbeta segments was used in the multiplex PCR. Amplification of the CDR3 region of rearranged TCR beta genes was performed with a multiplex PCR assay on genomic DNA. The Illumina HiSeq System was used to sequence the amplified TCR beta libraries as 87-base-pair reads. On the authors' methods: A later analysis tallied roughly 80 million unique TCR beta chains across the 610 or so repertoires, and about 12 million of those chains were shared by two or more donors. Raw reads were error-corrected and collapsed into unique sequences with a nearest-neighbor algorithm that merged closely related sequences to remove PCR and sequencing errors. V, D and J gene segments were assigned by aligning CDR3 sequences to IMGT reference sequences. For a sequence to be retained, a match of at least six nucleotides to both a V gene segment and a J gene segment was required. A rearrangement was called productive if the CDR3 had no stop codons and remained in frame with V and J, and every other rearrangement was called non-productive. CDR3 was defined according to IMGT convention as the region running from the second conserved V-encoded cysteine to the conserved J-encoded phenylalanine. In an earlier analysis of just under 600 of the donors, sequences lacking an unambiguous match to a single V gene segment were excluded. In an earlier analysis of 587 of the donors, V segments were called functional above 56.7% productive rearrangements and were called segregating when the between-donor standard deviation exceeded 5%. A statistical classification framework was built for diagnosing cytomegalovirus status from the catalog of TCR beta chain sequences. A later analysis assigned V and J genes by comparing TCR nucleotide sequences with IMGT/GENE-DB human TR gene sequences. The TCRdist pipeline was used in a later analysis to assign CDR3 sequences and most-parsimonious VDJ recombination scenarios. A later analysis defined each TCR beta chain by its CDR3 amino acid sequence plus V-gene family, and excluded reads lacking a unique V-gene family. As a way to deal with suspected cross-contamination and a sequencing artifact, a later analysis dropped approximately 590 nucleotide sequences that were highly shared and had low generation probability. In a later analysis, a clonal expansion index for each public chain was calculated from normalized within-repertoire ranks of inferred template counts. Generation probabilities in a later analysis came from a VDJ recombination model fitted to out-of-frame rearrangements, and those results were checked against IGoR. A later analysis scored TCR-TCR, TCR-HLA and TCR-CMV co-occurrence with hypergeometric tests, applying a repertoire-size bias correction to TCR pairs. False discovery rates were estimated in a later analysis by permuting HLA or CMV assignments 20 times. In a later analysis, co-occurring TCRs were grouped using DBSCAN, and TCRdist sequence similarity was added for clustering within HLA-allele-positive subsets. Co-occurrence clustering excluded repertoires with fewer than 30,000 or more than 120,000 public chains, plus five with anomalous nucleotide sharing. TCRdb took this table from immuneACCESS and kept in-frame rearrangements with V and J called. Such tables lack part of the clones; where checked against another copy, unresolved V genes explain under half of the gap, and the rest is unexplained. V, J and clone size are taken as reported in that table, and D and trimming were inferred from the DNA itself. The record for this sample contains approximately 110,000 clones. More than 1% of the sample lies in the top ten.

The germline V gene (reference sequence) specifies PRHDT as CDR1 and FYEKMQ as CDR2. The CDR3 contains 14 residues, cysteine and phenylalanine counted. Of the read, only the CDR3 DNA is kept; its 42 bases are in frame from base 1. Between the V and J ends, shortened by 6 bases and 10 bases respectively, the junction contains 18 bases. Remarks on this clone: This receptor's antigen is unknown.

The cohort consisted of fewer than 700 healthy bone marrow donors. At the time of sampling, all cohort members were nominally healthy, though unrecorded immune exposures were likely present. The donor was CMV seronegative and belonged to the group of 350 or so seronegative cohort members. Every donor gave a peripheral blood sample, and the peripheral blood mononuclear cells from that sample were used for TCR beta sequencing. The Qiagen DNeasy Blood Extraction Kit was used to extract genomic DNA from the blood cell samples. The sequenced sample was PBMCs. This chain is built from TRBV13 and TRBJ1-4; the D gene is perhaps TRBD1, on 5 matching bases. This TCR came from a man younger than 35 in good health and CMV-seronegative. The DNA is TGTGCCAGCAGTAGAGGGACTCTAGGTGGAAAACTGTTTTTT. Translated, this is CASSRGTLGGKLFF.